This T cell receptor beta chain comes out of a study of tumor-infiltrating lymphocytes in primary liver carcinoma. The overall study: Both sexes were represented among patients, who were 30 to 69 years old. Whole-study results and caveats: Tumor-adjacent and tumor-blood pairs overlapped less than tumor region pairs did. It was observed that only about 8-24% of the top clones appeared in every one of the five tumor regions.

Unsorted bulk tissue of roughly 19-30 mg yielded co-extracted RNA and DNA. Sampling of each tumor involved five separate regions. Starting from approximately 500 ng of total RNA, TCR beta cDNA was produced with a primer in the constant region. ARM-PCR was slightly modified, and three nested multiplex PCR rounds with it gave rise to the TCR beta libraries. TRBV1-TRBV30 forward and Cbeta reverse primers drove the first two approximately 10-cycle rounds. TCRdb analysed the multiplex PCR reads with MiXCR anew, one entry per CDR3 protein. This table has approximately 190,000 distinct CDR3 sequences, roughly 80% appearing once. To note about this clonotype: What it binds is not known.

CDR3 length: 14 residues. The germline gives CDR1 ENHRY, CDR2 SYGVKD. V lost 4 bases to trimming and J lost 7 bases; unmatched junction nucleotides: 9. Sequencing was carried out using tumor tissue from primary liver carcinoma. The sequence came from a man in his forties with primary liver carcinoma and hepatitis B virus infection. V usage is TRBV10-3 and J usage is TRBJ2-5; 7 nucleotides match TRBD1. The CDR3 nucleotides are TGTGCCATCAGTGCGACAGGGTTGCGAGGGACCCAGTACTTC. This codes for CAISATGLRGTQYF.